The 2 T cell receptor beta chains reported below all come from one sample, sequenced in a study of shared clonotypes between healthy human individuals. Generated by immunoSEQ multiplex PCR, the TCRdb table keeps only in-frame clones and is missing some. The repertoire holds over 850,000 clones, with 75% to 85% as singletons. Sequencing used memory CD4+ T cells from PBMCs. Subset given: CD45RA-negative fraction. Receptors originate from a young man in good health. Some clones in this sample may be carry-over from other donors' samples.

This chain uses TRBV5-1 with TRBJ2-7, with 8 bases that match TRBD2. Germline V lookup: CDR1 SGHRS, CDR2 YFSETQ. CDR3 length: 15 residues. V lost 9 bases and J lost 0; bases outside the gene matches: 11. DNA for the CDR3: TGCGCCACCCAGCAGGCGGGAGGCCACTCCTACGAGCAGTACTTC. Its protein is CATQQAGGHSYEQYF.

With regard to this clone: This specimen includes other DNA sequences encoding the same CDR3. The chain couples TRBV5-1 to TRBJ1-3; 7 nucleotides line up with TRBD1. The CDR3 is made up of 15 amino acids. Germline V gene sequence: CDR1 SGHRS, CDR2 YFSETQ. Trimming removed 4 bases from V and 0 bases from J; junction bases left unmatched: 4. CDR3 coding DNA: TGCGCCAGCAGCCTAGGGACAGCCTCTGGAAACACCATATATTTT. It codes for CASSLGTASGNTIYF. Based on the CDR3 plus reference TRBV5-1 and TRBJ1-3, the full variable domain is KAGVTQTPRYLIKTRGQQVTLSCSPISGHRSVSWYQQTPGQGLQFLFEYFSETQRNKGNFPGRFSGRQFSNSRSEMNVSTLELGDSALYLCASSLGTASGNTIYFGEGSWLTVV.